This TCR beta chain came from a study of blood T cell repertoires in COVID-19. On the study more broadly: Some COVID-19 samples were acute and others convalescent; all came from the United States, Italy and Spain. In each case, the material was cDNA or gDNA derived from T cells, B-cell-depleted T cells, or PBMCs.

Original handling: Reference gene primer amplification gave nucleated cell count estimates. The data were produced by immunoSEQ multiplex PCR, yet TCRdb's version contains in-frame clones alone and is incomplete. That table furnishes V, J and clone size, whereas the DNA furnished D and trimming. The sample holds under 150,000 clones; around three quarters are singletons and the top ten take about 3.6%. Germline lookup yields CDR1 LNHDA and CDR2 SQIVND (reference sequence). J gave up 7 bases and V 5 bases, and 9 bases lay outside the gene matches. The CDR3 loop spans 15 amino acids. Sequencing was performed on peripheral blood. The TCR sequence derives from a man in his sixties with acute or convalescent COVID-19. The chain couples TRBV19 to TRBJ2-1; 9 bases fit TRBD2. CDR3 bases: TGTGCCAGTAGTCGGACTAGCGATTCCGTAAATGAGCAGTTCTTC. It translates to CASSRTSDSVNEQFF.